Included here is one T cell receptor (beta chain) sequence, with context. The assay was immunoSEQ multiplex PCR, and TCRdb's table has in-frame clones only and misses some. The sample lists about 100,000 clones, approximately 91% seen once, with around 0.9% in the top ten. Between 1 and 8 samples, pretreatment and on-treatment, were given by each patient. The entry originates in a study of PD-L1 blockade in urothelial cancer. Background on the study: The study started patients on atezolizumab at some point between 2014 and 2016, giving 1,200 mg intravenously every 3 weeks. Each blood sample yielded a median of 141,255 T cells.

V trimming: 2 bases; J trimming: 1 base; junction bases outside the gene matches: 11. CDR1 and CDR2 (germline): SGHRS, YFSETQ. The CDR3 extends over 18 amino acids. This TCR was sampled from a woman aged 80 or older with urothelial cancer. This chain joins TRBV5-1 and TRBJ1-1; 10 nucleotides match TRBD1. The material was PBMCs, obtained around atezolizumab (anti-PD-L1) treatment. The CDR3 loop is CASSLTGTGEFPNTEAFF. The DNA for the CDR3 is TGCGCCAGCAGCTTAACCGGGACAGGGGAGTTTCCGAACACTGAAGCTTTCTTT. The full variable domain, completed using reference TRBV5-1 and TRBJ1-1, is KAGVTQTPRYLIKTRGQQVTLSCSPISGHRSVSWYQQTPGQGLQFLFEYFSETQRNKGNFPGRFSGRQFSNSRSEMNVSTLELGDSALYLCASSLTGTGEFPNTEAFFGQGTRLTVV.